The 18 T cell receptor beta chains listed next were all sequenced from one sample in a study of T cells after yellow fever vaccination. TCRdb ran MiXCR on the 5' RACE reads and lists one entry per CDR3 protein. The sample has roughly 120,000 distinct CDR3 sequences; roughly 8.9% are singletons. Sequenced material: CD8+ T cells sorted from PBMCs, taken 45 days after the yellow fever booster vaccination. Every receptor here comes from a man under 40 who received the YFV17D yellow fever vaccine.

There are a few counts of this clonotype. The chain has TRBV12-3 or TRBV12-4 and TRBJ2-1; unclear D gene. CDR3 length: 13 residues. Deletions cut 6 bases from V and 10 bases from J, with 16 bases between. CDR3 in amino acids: CASSRNWAEEQFF. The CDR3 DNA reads TGTGCCAGCAGCCGAAACTGGGCTGAGGAGCAGTTCTTC.

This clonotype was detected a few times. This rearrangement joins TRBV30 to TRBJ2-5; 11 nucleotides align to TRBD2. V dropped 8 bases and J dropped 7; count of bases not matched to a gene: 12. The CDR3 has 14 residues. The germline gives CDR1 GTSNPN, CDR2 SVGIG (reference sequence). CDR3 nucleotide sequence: TGTGCCCAACCGACTAGCGGGACCCCGGGGACCCAGTACTTC. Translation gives CAQPTSGTPGTQYF.

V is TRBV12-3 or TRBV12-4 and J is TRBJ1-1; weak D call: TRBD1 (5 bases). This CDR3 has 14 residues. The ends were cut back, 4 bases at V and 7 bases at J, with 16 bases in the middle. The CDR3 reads CASSSGSGVYEAFF. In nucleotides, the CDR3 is TGTGCCAGCAGTTCCGGGTCGGGGGTTTATGAAGCTTTCTTT.

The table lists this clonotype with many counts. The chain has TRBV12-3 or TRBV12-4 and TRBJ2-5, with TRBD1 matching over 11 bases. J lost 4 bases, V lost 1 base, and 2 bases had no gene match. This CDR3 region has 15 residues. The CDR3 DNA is TGTGCCAGCAGTTTAGAGGACAGGGGGCCAGAGACCCAGTACTTC. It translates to CASSLEDRGPETQYF.

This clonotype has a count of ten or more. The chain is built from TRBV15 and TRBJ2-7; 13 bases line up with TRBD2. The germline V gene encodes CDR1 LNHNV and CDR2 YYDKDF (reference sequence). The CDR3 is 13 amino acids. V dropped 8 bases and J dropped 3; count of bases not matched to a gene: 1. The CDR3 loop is CATRTSGSYEQYF. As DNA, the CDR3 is TGTGCCACCCGGACTAGCGGGAGCTACGAGCAGTACTTC.

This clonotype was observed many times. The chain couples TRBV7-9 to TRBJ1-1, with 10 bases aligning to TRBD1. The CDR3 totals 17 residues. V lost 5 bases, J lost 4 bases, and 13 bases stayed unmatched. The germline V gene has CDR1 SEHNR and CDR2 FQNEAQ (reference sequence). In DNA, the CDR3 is TGTGCCAGCAGCCTGATACCGGGACAGGGGTTTGGCACTGAAGCTTTCTTT. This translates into CASSLIPGQGFGTEAFF.

The CDR3 DNA is TGTGCCAGCGTAACGGGCAATGAGCAGTTCTTC. Residues: CASVTGNEQFF. This chain links TRBV6-2 or TRBV6-3 with TRBJ2-1, with D uncertain. The CDR3 loop spans 11 amino acids. Trimming took off 8 bases at V and 6 bases at J, with 8 bases between the two ends. Germline CDR1 MNHEY, CDR2 SVGEGT.

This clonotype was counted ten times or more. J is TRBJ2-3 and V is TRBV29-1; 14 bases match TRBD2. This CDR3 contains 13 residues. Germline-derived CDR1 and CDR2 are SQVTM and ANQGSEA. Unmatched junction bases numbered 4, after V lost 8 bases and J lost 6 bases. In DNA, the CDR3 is TGCAGCTCCCGGACTAGCGGGAGGGATACGCAGTATTTT. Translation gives CSSRTSGRDTQYF.

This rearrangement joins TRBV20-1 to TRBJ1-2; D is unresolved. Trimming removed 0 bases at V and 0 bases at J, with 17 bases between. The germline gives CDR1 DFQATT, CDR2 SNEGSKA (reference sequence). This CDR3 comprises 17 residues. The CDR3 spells CSARDFAISEPNYGYTF. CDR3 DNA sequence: TGCAGTGCTAGAGATTTCGCCATCTCGGAACCTAACTATGGCTACACCTTC.

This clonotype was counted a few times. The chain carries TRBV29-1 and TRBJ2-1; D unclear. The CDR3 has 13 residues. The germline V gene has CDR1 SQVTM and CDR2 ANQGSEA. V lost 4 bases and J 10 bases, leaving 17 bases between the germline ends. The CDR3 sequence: CSVGQDSPSEQFF. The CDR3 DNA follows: TGCAGCGTTGGGCAGGATAGCCCCAGCGAGCAGTTCTTC.

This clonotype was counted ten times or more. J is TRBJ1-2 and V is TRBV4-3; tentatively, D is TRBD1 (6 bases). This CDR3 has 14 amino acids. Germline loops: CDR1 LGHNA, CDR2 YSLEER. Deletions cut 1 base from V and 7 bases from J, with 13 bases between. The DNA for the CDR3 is TGCGCCAGCAGCCAAGTATTGGGGGCGATTGGCTACACCTTC. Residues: CASSQVLGAIGYTF.

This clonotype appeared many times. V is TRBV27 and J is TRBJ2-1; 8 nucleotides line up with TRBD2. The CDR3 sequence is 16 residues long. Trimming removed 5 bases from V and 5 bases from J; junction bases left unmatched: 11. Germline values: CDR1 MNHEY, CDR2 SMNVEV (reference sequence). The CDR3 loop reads CASSPRLLAGNNEQFF. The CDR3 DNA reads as TGTGCCAGCAGTCCCCGCCTCTTAGCGGGGAACAATGAGCAGTTCTTC.

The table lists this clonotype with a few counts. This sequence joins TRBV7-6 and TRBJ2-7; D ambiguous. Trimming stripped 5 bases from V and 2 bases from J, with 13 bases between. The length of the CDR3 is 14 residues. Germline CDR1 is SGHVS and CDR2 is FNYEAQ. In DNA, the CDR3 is TGTGCCAGCAGCGCAAGCCAGAACACCTACGAGCAGTACTTC. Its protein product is CASSASQNTYEQYF.

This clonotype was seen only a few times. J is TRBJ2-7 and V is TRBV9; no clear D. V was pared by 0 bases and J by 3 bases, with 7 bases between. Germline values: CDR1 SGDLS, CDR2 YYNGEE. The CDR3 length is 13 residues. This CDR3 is CASSVEEDYEQYF. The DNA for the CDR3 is TGTGCCAGCAGCGTAGAGGAAGACTACGAGCAGTACTTC.

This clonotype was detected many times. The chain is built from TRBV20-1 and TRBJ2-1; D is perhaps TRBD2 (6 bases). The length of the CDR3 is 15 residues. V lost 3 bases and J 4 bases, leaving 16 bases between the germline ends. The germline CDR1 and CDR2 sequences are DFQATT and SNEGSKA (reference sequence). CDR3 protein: CSARDRDWPYNEQFF. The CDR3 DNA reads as TGCAGTGCTAGGGACCGGGACTGGCCTTACAATGAGCAGTTCTTC.

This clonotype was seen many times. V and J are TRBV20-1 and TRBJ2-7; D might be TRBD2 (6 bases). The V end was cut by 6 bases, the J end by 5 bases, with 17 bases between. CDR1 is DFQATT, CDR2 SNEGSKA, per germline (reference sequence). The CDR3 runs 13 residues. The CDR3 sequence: CSAQGSWEDEQYF. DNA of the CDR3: TGCAGTGCCCAAGGCTCCTGGGAGGACGAGCAGTACTTC.

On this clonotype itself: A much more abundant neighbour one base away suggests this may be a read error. The DNA for the CDR3 is TGTGCCAGCTCACAAATTGGCAGGGAGGGGATGAACACTGTAGCTTTCTTT. It is translated as CASSQIGREGMNTVAFF. J is TRBJ1-1 and V is TRBV18; a possible D gene is TRBD1 (5 bases). This CDR3 contains 17 residues. Looked up from germline, CDR1 is KGHSH and CDR2 is LQKENI. Looking up the rest from reference TRBV18 and TRBJ1-1 gives the full variable domain: NAGVMQNPRHLVRRRGQEARLRCSPMKGHSHVYWYRQLPEEGLKFMVYLQKENIIDESGMPKERFSAEFPKEGPSILRIQQVVRGDSAAYFCASSQIGREGMNTVAFFGQGTRLTVV.

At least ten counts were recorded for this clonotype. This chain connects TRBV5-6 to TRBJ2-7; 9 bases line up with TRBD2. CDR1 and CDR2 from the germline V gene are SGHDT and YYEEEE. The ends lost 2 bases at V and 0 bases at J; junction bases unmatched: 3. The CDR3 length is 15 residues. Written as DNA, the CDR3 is TGTGCCAGCAGCTTCACACTAGCGGGCTCCTACGAGCAGTACTTC. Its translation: CASSFTLAGSYEQYF.